Following are 3 T cell receptor beta chains from one sample sequenced in a study of blood T cell repertoires in COVID-19. This table comes from immunoSEQ multiplex PCR, and its TCRdb copy is limited to in-frame clones, with some not included. The sample lists about 330,000 clones, around 87% occurring once. Sequenced: PBMCs or T cells enriched from blood (not recorded which). These receptor sequences come from a woman aged 25-40 years who had recovered from COVID-19.

This chain links TRBV20-1 with TRBJ2-5, with 7 bases identical to TRBD2. There are 18 residues in the CDR3. Germline V gene data show CDR1 as DFQATT and CDR2 as SNEGSKA (reference sequence). After removal of 3 bases from V and 1 base from J, the junction contained 17 bases not matched to a gene. This CDR3 is CSASTLGGTEIFQETQYF. CDR3 bases: TGCAGTGCTAGTACCTTGGGGGGGACTGAAATATTCCAAGAGACCCAGTACTTC.

V usage is TRBV9 and J usage is TRBJ1-1, with unresolved D. Germline V gives CDR1 SGDLS, CDR2 YYNGEE. CDR3 length: 13 residues. V was trimmed by 3 bases and J by 4 bases, leaving 10 bases between them. The CDR3 DNA follows: TGTGCCAGCAGCGGAGGTTTCAGCACTGAAGCTTTCTTT. Its translation: CASSGGFSTEAFF.

V gene TRBV29-1 combines with J gene TRBJ2-6; 7 bases are shared with TRBD1. The CDR3 is 17 amino acids. After removal of 6 bases from V and 4 bases from J, the junction contained 15 bases not matched to a gene. CDR1 SQVTM and CDR2 ANQGSEA come from the germline V gene. CDR3 sequence reads: CSVFPDRSSSGANVLTF. The CDR3 bases are TGCAGCGTCTTCCCGGACAGGTCTTCATCCGGGGCCAACGTCCTGACTTTC.